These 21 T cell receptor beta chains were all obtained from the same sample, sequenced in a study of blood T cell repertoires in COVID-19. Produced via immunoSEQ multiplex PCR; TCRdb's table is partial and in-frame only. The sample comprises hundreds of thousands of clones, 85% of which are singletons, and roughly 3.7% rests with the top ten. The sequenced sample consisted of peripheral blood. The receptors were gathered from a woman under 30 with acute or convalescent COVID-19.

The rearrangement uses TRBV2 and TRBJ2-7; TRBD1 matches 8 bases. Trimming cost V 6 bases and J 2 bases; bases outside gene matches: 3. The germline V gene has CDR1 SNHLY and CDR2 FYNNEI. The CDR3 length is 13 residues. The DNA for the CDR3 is TGTGCCAGCAGGGACAGGGACACCTACGAGCAGTACTTC. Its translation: CASRDRDTYEQYF.

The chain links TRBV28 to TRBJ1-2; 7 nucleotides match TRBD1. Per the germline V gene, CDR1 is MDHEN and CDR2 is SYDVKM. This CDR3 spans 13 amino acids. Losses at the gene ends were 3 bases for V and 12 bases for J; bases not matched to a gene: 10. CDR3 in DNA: TGTGCCAGCAGTTTTTATCGTACAGGGGCCAACACCTTC. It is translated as CASSFYRTGANTF.

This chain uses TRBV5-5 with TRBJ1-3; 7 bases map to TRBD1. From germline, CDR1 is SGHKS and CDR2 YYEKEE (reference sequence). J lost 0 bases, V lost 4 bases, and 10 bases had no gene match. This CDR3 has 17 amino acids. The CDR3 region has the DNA TGTGCCAGCAGCGAACTGGGACAGCGCTCCTCTGGAAACACCATATATTTT. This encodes CASSELGQRSSGNTIYF.

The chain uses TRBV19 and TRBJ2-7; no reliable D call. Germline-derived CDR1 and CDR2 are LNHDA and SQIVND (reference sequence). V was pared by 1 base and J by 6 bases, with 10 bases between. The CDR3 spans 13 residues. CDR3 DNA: TGTGCCAGTAGTATAGGGTGGAGTTCCGAGCAGTACTTC. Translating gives CASSIGWSSEQYF. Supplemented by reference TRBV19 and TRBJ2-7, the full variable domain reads DGGITQSPKYLFRKEGQNVTLSCEQNLNHDAMYWYRQDPGQGLRLIYYSQIVNDFQKGDIAEGYSVSREKKESFPLTVTSAQKNPTAFYLCASSIGWSSEQYFGPGTRLTVT.

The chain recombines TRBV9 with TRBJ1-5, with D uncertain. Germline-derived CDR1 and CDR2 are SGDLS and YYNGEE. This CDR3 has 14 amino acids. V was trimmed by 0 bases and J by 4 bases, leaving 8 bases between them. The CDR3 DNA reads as TGTGCCAGCAGCGTAGGGGCAGCAAATCAGCCCCAGCATTTT. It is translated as CASSVGAANQPQHF.

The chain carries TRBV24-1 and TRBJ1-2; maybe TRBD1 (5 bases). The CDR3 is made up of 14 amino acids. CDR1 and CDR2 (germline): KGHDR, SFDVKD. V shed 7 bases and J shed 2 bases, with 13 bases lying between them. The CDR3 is CATREGTENYGYTF. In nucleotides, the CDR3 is TGTGCCACCAGGGAGGGGACGGAGAACTATGGCTACACCTTC.

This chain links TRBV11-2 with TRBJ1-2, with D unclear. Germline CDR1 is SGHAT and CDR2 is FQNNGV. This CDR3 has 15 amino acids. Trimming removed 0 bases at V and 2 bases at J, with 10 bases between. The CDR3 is CASSLDAPGNYGYTF. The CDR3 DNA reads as TGTGCCAGCAGCTTAGATGCTCCGGGAAACTATGGCTACACCTTC.

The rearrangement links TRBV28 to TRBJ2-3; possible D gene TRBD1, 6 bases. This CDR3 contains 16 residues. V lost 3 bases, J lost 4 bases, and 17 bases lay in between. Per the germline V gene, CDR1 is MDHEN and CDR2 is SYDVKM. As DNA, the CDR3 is TGTGCCAGCAGTTTTGGGGGCTTTGGTCTCGCAGATACGCAGTATTTT. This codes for CASSFGGFGLADTQYF.

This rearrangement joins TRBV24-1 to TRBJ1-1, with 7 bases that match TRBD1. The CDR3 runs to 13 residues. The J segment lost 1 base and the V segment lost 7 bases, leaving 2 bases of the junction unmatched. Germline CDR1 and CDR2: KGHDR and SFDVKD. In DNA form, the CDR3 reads TGTGCCACCAGGGGGACAGCGAACACTGAAGCTTTCTTT. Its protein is CATRGTANTEAFF.

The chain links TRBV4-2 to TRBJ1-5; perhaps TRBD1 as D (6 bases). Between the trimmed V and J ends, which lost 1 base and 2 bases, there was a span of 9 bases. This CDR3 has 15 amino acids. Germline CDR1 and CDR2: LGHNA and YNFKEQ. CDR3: CASSQGYRGNQPQHF. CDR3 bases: TGTGCCAGCAGCCAAGGATACAGGGGCAATCAGCCCCAGCATTTT.

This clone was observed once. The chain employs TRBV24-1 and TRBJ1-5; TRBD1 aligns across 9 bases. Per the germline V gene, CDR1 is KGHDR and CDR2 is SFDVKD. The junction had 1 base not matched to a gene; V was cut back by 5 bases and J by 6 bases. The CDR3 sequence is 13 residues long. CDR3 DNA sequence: TGTGCCACCAGTGGACAGGGGGGTCAGCCCCAGCATTTT. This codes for CATSGQGGQPQHF.

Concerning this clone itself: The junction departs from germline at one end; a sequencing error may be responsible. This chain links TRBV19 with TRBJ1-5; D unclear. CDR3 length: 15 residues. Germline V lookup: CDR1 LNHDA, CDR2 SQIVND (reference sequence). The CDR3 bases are TGTGCCAGTAGTATAGAAGAGGGTATCAATCGGCCCCAGCATTTT. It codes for CASSIEEGINRPQHF.

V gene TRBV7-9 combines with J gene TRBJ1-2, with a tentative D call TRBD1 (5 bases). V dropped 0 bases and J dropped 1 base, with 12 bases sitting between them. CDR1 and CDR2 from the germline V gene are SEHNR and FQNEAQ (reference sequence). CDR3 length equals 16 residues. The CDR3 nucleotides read TGTGCCAGCAGCTTAGCGCAGTACAGGAGTAACTATGGCTACACCTTC. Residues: CASSLAQYRSNYGYTF.

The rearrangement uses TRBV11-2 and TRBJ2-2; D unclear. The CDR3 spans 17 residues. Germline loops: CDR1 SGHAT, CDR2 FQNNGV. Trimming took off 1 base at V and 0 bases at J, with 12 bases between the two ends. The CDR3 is CASSLGMNRANTGELFF. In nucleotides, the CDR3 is TGTGCCAGCAGCTTAGGGATGAACAGAGCGAACACCGGGGAGCTGTTTTTT.

CDR3 protein: CASSLNRAGGRAYEQYF. The CDR3 bases are TGTGCCAGCAGCTTAAACCGAGCGGGGGGCAGAGCCTACGAGCAGTACTTC. The chain couples TRBV3-1 (or the pseudogene TRBV3-2) to TRBJ2-7, with TRBD2 matching over 9 bases. Trimming cost V 5 bases and J 2 bases; bases outside gene matches: 13. The germline gives CDR1 LGHDT, CDR2 YNNKEL (reference sequence). This CDR3 has 17 amino acids.

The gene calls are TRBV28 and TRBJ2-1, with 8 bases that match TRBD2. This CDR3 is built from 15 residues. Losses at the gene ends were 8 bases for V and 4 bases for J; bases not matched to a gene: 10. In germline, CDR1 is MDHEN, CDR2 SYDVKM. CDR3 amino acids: CASLSSGSFYNEQFF. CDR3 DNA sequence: TGTGCCAGCCTTTCAAGCGGGAGCTTTTACAATGAGCAGTTCTTC.

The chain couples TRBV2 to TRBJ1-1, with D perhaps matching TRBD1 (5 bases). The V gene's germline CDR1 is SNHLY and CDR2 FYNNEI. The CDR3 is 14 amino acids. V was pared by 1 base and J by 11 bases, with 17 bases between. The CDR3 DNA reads TGTGCCAGCAGTGAAGAGGTCGGGGGAGTAAGCGCTTTCTTT. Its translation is CASSEEVGGVSAFF. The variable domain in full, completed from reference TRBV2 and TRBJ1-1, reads EPEVTQTPSHQVTQMGQEVILRCVPISNHLYFYWYRQILGQKVEFLVSFYNNEISEKSEIFDDQFSVERPDGSNFTLKIRSTKLEDSAMYFCASSEEVGGVSAFFGQGTRLTVV.

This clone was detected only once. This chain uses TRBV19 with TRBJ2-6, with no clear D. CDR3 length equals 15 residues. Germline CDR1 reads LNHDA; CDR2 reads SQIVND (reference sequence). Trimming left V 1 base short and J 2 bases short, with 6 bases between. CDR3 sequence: CASSIGSAGANVLTF. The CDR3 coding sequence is TGTGCCAGTAGTATAGGAAGCGCTGGGGCCAACGTCCTGACTTTC.

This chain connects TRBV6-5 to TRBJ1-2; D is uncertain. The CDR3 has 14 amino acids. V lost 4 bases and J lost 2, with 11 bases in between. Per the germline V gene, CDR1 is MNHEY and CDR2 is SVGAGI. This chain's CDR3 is CASSSIAGNYGYTF. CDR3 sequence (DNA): TGTGCCAGCAGTTCGATTGCCGGGAACTATGGCTACACCTTC.

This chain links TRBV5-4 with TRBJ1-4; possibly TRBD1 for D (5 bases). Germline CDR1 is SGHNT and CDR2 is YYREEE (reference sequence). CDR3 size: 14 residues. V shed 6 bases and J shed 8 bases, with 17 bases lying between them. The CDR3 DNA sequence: TGTGCCAGCACCGTCGACAGTGCGTCCGAAAAACTGTTTTTT. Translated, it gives CASTVDSASEKLFF.

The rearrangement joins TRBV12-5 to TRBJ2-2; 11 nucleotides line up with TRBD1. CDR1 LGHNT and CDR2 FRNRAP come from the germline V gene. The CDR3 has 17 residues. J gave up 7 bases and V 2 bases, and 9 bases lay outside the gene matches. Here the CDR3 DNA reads TGTGCTAGTGGTTTGACGCTTGGACAGGGGGCCGGCGGGGAGCTGTTTTTT. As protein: CASGLTLGQGAGGELFF.